What follows are 15 T cell receptor beta chains derived from one specimen sequenced in a study of vaccination and CD4 T cells after COVID-19. The treatment: roughly 10-day PBMC culture with coronavirus spike peptide pools or control peptides (ViraFEST assay). Sequencing of the DNA from cultured CD4+ T cells was carried out with the Oncomine TCR Beta short-read assay. TCRdb fed the PCR reads into MiXCR, producing one record per CDR3 protein. This table has under 4,000 distinct CDR3 sequences, roughly a fifth appearing once. These TCRs' antigens remain unknown. The sequenced sample was CD4+ T cells from blood, cultured in vitro. The source of these receptors is a human donor who had recovered from COVID-19.

The rearrangement uses TRBV7-8 and TRBJ1-2; TRBD1 is a possible D gene (6 bases). Trimming left V 4 bases short and J 5 bases short, with 14 bases between. Germline CDR1 is SGHVS and CDR2 is FQNEAQ. The CDR3 has 14 residues. The CDR3 DNA reads as TGTGCCAGCAGCTCTACTGGACAGAGTTATGGCTACACCTTC. Its protein is CASSSTGQSYGYTF.

By sample fraction, this clonotype is large (0.1 to 1%). The gene calls are TRBV19 and TRBJ1-2; D is undetermined. Germline V gives CDR1 LNHDA, CDR2 SQIVND (reference sequence). CDR3 size: 15 residues. V gave up 9 bases and J gave up 1 base, with 18 bases separating them. CDR3 bases: TGTGCCAGCAGCAGTGGTGGATACTATAACTATGGCTACACCTTC. Protein product: CASSSGGYYNYGYTF. Using reference TRBV19 and TRBJ1-2 for the parts outside the CDR3, the full variable domain is DGGITQSPKYLFRKEGQNVTLSCEQNLNHDAMYWYRQDPGQGLRLIYYSQIVNDFQKGDIAEGYSVSREKKESFPLTVTSAQKNPTAFYLCASSSGGYYNYGYTFGSGTRLTVV.

CDR3 amino acids: CASIDLAGGGTDTQYF. The CDR3 nucleotides read TGTGCCAGCATCGATCTAGCGGGGGGGGGGACAGATACGCAGTATTTT. The chain recombines TRBV6-1 with TRBJ2-3, with 12 nucleotides matching TRBD2. The CDR3 runs to 16 residues. With 7 bases clipped from V and 3 bases from J, the junction kept 8 bases outside the gene matches. Germline CDR1 reads MNHNS; CDR2 reads SASEGT.

This chain joins TRBV30 and TRBJ1-1; TRBD1 is a possible D gene (5 bases). The CDR3 runs 13 residues. Germline CDR1 is GTSNPN and CDR2 is SVGIG (reference sequence). V lost 4 bases, J lost 2 bases, and 11 bases lay in between. CDR3 residues: CAWKEGVNTEAFF. The CDR3 bases are TGTGCCTGGAAGGAAGGGGTTAACACTGAAGCTTTCTTT.

This clonotype came up a few times. The CDR3 sequence is CASSWSTGDNEKLFF. DNA of the CDR3: TGTGCCAGCAGCTGGTCGACGGGGGATAATGAAAAACTGTTTTTT. V usage is TRBV5-4 and J usage is TRBJ1-4; D is possibly TRBD1 (5 bases). Trimming pared 3 bases from V and 4 bases from J, leaving 13 bases between. This CDR3 is 15 amino acids long. From germline, CDR1 is SGHNT and CDR2 YYREEE (reference sequence).

This clonotype was detected a few times. The V call is TRBV15, the J call TRBJ1-4; D is unclear. The CDR3 length is 12 residues. V lost 5 bases and J lost 4, with 5 bases in between. Germline CDR1 LNHNV, CDR2 YYDKDF (reference sequence). The CDR3, as DNA: TGTGCCACCAGCGTCGGTAATGAAAAACTGTTTTTT. Its protein product is CATSVGNEKLFF.

The CDR3 DNA is TGCGCCAGCAGCCAAGACCACTTGGGAACTGAAGCTTTCTTT. This translates into CASSQDHLGTEAFF. The rearrangement links TRBV4-1 to TRBJ1-1, with D uncertain. The germline V and J ends were trimmed by 0 bases and 5 bases, with 10 bases remaining between them. Germline V gene lookup returns CDR1 MGHRA and CDR2 YSYEKL. The CDR3 has 14 residues.

This clonotype was counted only a few times. V and J are TRBV5-1 and TRBJ1-2; D remains ambiguous. Germline assignment: CDR1 SGHRS and CDR2 YFSETQ. V was trimmed by 0 bases and J by 4 bases, leaving 10 bases between them. The CDR3 extends over 14 amino acids. This CDR3 is CASSLDTLSYGYTF. Written as DNA, the CDR3 is TGCGCCAGCAGCTTGGATACCCTCAGCTATGGCTACACCTTC.

The genes are TRBV20-1 and TRBJ2-2; 10 bases map to TRBD2. Looked up from germline, CDR1 is DFQATT and CDR2 is SNEGSKA (reference sequence). There are 17 residues in the CDR3. The V and J ends lost 3 bases and 6 bases, in that order; junction bases with no gene match: 13. The chain's CDR3 is CSARSSRELAGSGELFF. CDR3 DNA: TGCAGTGCTAGGAGTTCGAGGGAACTAGCGGGGTCCGGGGAGCTGTTTTTT.

The genes are TRBV2 and TRBJ2-7; 9 positions agree with TRBD2. Germline lookup yields CDR1 SNHLY and CDR2 FYNNEI. The V gene end was trimmed by 6 bases and the J gene end by 7 bases; junction bases not matched to a gene: 1. The CDR3 totals 11 residues. The CDR3 bases are TGTGCCAGCAGCCTAGCGGGGGAGCAGTACTTC. This translates into CASSLAGEQYF.

In this sample, this clonotype turned up a few times. The chain couples TRBV27 to TRBJ1-2; weak D call: TRBD1 (5 bases). Germline V CDR1 and CDR2: MNHEY, SMNVEV (reference sequence). This CDR3 has 14 residues. Trimming left V 2 bases short and J 6 bases short, with 13 bases between. CDR3 protein: CASSLIPGGDGYTF. The CDR3 nucleotides read TGTGCCAGCAGTTTAATCCCTGGGGGAGATGGCTACACCTTC.

This clonotype was counted only a few times. The chain uses TRBV20-1 and TRBJ2-3, with 11 bases matching TRBD2. V dropped 6 bases and J dropped 4; count of bases not matched to a gene: 9. Germline assignment: CDR1 DFQATT and CDR2 SNEGSKA (reference sequence). The CDR3 loop spans 15 amino acids. The CDR3 DNA reads as TGCAGTGCCAAAAAGTCGGGACTAGCGGCAGATACGCAGTATTTT. Encoded protein: CSAKKSGLAADTQYF.

The CDR3 reads CSARARTSGGEKETQYF. CDR3 DNA: TGCAGTGCTAGAGCCCGGACTAGCGGGGGGGAAAAAGAGACCCAGTACTTC. The V and J genes are TRBV20-1 and TRBJ2-5, with 15 bases that match TRBD2. From germline, CDR1 is DFQATT and CDR2 SNEGSKA (reference sequence). V dropped 1 base and J dropped 3; count of bases not matched to a gene: 6. This CDR3 has 17 amino acids.

This clonotype was recorded a few times. This chain links TRBV11-2 with TRBJ2-7; 8 bases are shared with TRBD2. Germline assignment: CDR1 SGHAT and CDR2 FQNNGV. V was clipped by 0 bases and J by 0 bases; unmatched bases: 1. This CDR3 is 15 amino acids long. In nucleotides, the CDR3 is TGTGCCAGCAGCTTAGAAACTAGCGGCTCCTACGAGCAGTACTTC. Its translation is CASSLETSGSYEQYF.

This clonotype has just a few counts. The V call is TRBV5-1, the J call TRBJ2-7, with TRBD2 matching over 7 bases. Looked up from germline, CDR1 is SGHRS and CDR2 is YFSETQ. The CDR3 covers 17 residues. Trimming at V came to 0 bases and at J to 1 base, leaving 10 bases not matched to a gene. In DNA form, the CDR3 reads TGCGCCAGCAGCTTGGTAGCCGGCCTTAGCGGGTCCTACGAGCAGTACTTC. Translating it yields CASSLVAGLSGSYEQYF. The full variable domain, with the rest looked up from reference TRBV5-1 and TRBJ2-7, is KAGVTQTPRYLIKTRGQQVTLSCSPISGHRSVSWYQQTPGQGLQFLFEYFSETQRNKGNFPGRFSGRQFSNSRSEMNVSTLELGDSALYLCASSLVAGLSGSYEQYFGPGTRLTVT.